The 16 T cell receptor beta chains below all came from one sample that was sequenced in a study of blood T cell repertoires in COVID-19. Produced via immunoSEQ multiplex PCR; TCRdb's table is partial and in-frame only. The sample lists roughly 80,000 clones, about 90% occurring once. The sample comprised peripheral blood. Source of these receptors: a man aged 45-65 years with active COVID-19.

This clone came up a few times. The chain has TRBV2 and TRBJ1-1; D unclear. Trimming took off 3 bases at V and 3 bases at J, with 8 bases between the two ends. The CDR3 runs to 13 residues. The germline CDR1 and CDR2 sequences are SNHLY and FYNNEI. The CDR3 DNA is TGTGCCAGCAGTGAGCTTGAGGACACTGAAGCTTTCTTT. The encoded protein is CASSELEDTEAFF.

The chain combines TRBV7-9 with TRBJ1-5, with a tentative D call TRBD1 (6 bases). Trimming removed 5 bases from V and 0 bases from J, with 14 bases in between. Germline V lookup: CDR1 SEHNR, CDR2 FQNEAQ (reference sequence). CDR3 length: 16 residues. The CDR3 reads CASSQTGQASNQPQHF. CDR3 coding DNA: TGTGCCAGCAGCCAGACAGGACAAGCTAGCAATCAGCCCCAGCATTTT.

The V and J genes are TRBV24-1 and TRBJ1-3, with a tentative D call TRBD1 (5 bases). The CDR3 totals 12 residues. Germline CDR1 reads KGHDR; CDR2 reads SFDVKD. Deletions cut 7 bases from V and 7 bases from J, with 10 bases between. For the CDR3, the DNA is TGTGCCACCAGCCCGGGGGGGAACACCATATATTTT. Translated, it gives CATSPGGNTIYF.

This chain joins TRBV19 and TRBJ2-3; TRBD1 agrees at 8 bases. The CDR3 has 13 residues. Trimming at V came to 5 bases and at J to 6 bases, leaving 4 bases not matched to a gene. The germline CDR1 and CDR2 sequences are LNHDA and SQIVND (reference sequence). Here the CDR3 DNA reads TGTGCCAGTAGTTCAGACAGGGGCGATACGCAGTATTTT. Its translation: CASSSDRGDTQYF. Full variable domain (outside the CDR3, taken from reference TRBV19 and TRBJ2-3): DGGITQSPKYLFRKEGQNVTLSCEQNLNHDAMYWYRQDPGQGLRLIYYSQIVNDFQKGDIAEGYSVSREKKESFPLTVTSAQKNPTAFYLCASSSDRGDTQYFGPGTRLTVL.

The rearrangement links TRBV5-1 to TRBJ1-1; D may be TRBD1 (5 bases). Trimming shortened V by 1 base and J by 4 bases, and 11 bases separated the two germline ends. The CDR3 sequence is 14 residues long. Germline values: CDR1 SGHRS, CDR2 YFSETQ. CDR3 amino acids: CASSLNPGRTEAFF. Written as DNA, the CDR3 is TGCGCCAGCAGCTTGAATCCAGGGCGCACTGAAGCTTTCTTT.

The chain recombines TRBV28 with TRBJ1-2, with D hard to call. This CDR3 is built from 13 residues. V was trimmed by 7 bases and J by 4 bases, leaving 13 bases between them. The germline V gene has CDR1 MDHEN and CDR2 SYDVKM. DNA for the CDR3: TGTGCCAGCAACGCCGACACCGGCTATGGCTACACCTTC. Protein product: CASNADTGYGYTF.

This sequence joins TRBV18 and TRBJ1-1, with TRBD1 as a possible D gene (6 bases). V lost 6 bases and J lost 6, with 11 bases in between. CDR1 and CDR2 from the germline V gene are KGHSH and LQKENI. CDR3 length: 12 residues. The CDR3 protein is CASSQTGPEAFF. DNA for the CDR3: TGTGCCAGCTCGCAAACAGGGCCTGAAGCTTTCTTT.

The table lists this clone with a few counts. The chain combines TRBV7-9 with TRBJ2-7; D perhaps matches TRBD2 (5 bases). The germline V and J ends were trimmed by 5 bases and 2 bases, with 16 bases remaining between them. This CDR3 is 15 amino acids long. Looked up from germline, CDR1 is SEHNR and CDR2 is FQNEAQ (reference sequence). CDR3 amino acids: CASSHRTDPTYEQYF. Written as DNA, the CDR3 is TGTGCCAGCAGCCATAGGACTGATCCAACCTACGAGCAGTACTTC.

The rearrangement uses TRBV6-1 and TRBJ1-4, with 7 bases lining up with TRBD1. The germline CDR1 and CDR2 sequences are MNHNS and SASEGT. Losses at the gene ends were 0 bases for V and 7 bases for J; bases not matched to a gene: 8. The CDR3 runs to 16 residues. CDR3 in DNA: TGTGCCAGCAGTGAAGCCCCGACAGGGAGTCCTGAAAAACTGTTTTTT. Its translation is CASSEAPTGSPEKLFF.

The J gene is TRBJ2-5, the V gene TRBV7-2, with 11 bases lining up with TRBD1. This CDR3 spans 13 amino acids. The V gene's germline CDR1 is SGHTA and CDR2 FQGNSA. Trimming took 5 bases from V and 10 from J; bases not matched to a gene: 6. CDR3 nucleotides: TGTGCCAGCAGCGTCCGGGACAGGGGGTACCAGTACTTC. The encoded protein is CASSVRDRGYQYF.

The chain has TRBV19 and TRBJ1-2; D call uncertain. With 3 bases removed from V and 4 bases from J, the gap between germline ends came to 9 bases. CDR3 length: 13 amino acids. Germline-derived CDR1 and CDR2 are LNHDA and SQIVND (reference sequence). This CDR3 is CASSIQISYGYTF. The CDR3 DNA reads as TGTGCCAGTAGTATCCAGATCTCCTATGGCTACACCTTC.

J is TRBJ2-3 and V is TRBV5-1, with TRBD2 identical over 7 bases. Trimming cost V 4 bases and J 1 base; bases outside gene matches: 12. This CDR3 region has 17 residues. Looked up from germline, CDR1 is SGHRS and CDR2 is YFSETQ. The CDR3 DNA sequence: TGCGCCAGCAGCCCGTCCCCGAGCGGGGCACGCACAGATACGCAGTATTTT. It translates to CASSPSPSGARTDTQYF.

The chain links TRBV29-1 to TRBJ2-2; no reliable D call. This CDR3 has 13 residues. Germline V CDR1 and CDR2: SQVTM, ANQGSEA. Trimming shortened V by 4 bases and J by 6 bases, and 12 bases separated the two germline ends. CDR3 bases: TGCAGCGTTGCGGTTTCCCTTTCCGGGGAGCTGTTTTTT. It translates to CSVAVSLSGELFF.

V gene TRBV6-5 combines with J gene TRBJ2-5; D perhaps matches TRBD1 (6 bases). The ends were cut back, 2 bases at V and 2 bases at J, with 15 bases in the middle. There are 16 residues in the CDR3. Germline loops: CDR1 MNHEY, CDR2 SVGAGI. The chain's CDR3 is CASSYGRTAGQETQYF. CDR3 in DNA: TGTGCCAGCAGTTACGGACGGACAGCAGGTCAAGAGACCCAGTACTTC.

J is TRBJ1-1 and V is TRBV7-2; weak D call: TRBD1 (5 bases). This CDR3 is 14 amino acids long. V lost 2 bases and J lost 0, with 7 bases in between. Germline V gene sequence: CDR1 SGHTA, CDR2 FQGNSA. The CDR3 sequence: CASSLQGLNTEAFF. The CDR3 DNA reads as TGTGCCAGCAGCTTACAGGGTTTGAACACTGAAGCTTTCTTT.

The rearrangement links TRBV14 to TRBJ1-3, with TRBD1 as a possible D gene (5 bases). The V and J ends lost 1 base and 2 bases respectively, with 9 bases between them. Germline CDR1 SGHDN, CDR2 FVKESK. The CDR3 is made up of 15 amino acids. CDR3 region: CASSQVAGPGNTIYF. In DNA form, the CDR3 reads TGTGCCAGCAGCCAAGTCGCGGGGCCTGGAAACACCATATATTTT.